What follows is one T cell receptor (beta chain) and its context. All patients were mismatch repair deficient, assessed by either PCR or immunohistochemistry. TCR sequencing covered three patients who responded to pembrolizumab. Profiled with immunoSEQ multiplex PCR; TCRdb holds only in-frame clones, not every one. The sample records under 50,000 clones, under 85% being singletons. This sample stems from a study of PD-1 blockade in mismatch repair-deficient tumors. At the level of the study: All were previously treated, progressing patients with over 9 mismatch repair-deficient cancer types.

Germline V gene data show CDR1 as SGHRS and CDR2 as YFSETQ. This CDR3 has 15 residues. The germline V and J ends were trimmed by 0 bases and 4 bases, with 13 bases remaining between them. Here the sequenced sample was PBMCs, taken before pembrolizumab treatment. The chain recombines TRBV5-1 with TRBJ1-1; D is unclear. The source is an adult with mismatch repair-deficient cancer. The DNA of the CDR3 is TGCGCCAGCAGCTTGGGGCAAACGAAGAGCACTGAAGCTTTCTTT. Amino acid sequence: CASSLGQTKSTEAFF.